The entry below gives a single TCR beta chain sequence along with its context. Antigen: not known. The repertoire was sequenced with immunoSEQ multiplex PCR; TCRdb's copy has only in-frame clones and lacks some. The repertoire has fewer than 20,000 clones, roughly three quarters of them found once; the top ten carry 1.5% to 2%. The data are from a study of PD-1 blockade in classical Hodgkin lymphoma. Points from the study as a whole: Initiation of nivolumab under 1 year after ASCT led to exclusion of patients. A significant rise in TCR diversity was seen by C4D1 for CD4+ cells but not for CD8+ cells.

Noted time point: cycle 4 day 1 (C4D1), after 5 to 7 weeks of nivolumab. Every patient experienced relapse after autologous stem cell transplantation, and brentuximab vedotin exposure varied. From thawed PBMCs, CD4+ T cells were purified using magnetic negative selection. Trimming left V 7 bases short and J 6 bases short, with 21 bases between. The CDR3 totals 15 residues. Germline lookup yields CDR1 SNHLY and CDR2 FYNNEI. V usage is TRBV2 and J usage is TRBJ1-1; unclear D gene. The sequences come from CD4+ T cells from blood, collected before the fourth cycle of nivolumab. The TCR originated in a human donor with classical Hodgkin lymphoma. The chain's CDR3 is CASTPNSNLGAEAFF. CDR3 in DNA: TGTGCCAGCACCCCGAATAGCAACCTCGGCGCTGAAGCTTTCTTT.